The 20 T cell receptor beta chains below come from one sample, sequenced in a study of cytomegalovirus exposure and HLA in healthy donors. 60 Vbeta and 13 Jbeta primers were used in PCR. The table came from immunoSEQ multiplex PCR; TCRdb's copy has only in-frame clones and leaves some out. Here the sample spans 60,000 or so clones, approximately 77% being singletons. The sequencing input was PBMCs. Receptor source: a woman aged 40 to 50 in good health and CMV-seropositive.

The rearrangement joins TRBV7-9 to TRBJ2-7; maybe TRBD1 (5 bases). V gave up 1 base and J gave up 3 bases, with 19 bases separating them. The germline gives CDR1 SEHNR, CDR2 FQNEAQ (reference sequence). CDR3 size: 17 residues. CDR3 sequence reads: CASSLVSVGPEYYEQYF. The CDR3 DNA follows: TGTGCCAGCAGCTTAGTAAGCGTGGGGCCTGAATACTACGAGCAGTACTTC.

The chain uses TRBV4-3 and TRBJ2-5; 12 bases match TRBD2. Losses at the gene ends were 0 bases for V and 5 bases for J; bases not matched to a gene: 4. CDR3 length: 16 amino acids. Germline V CDR1 and CDR2: LGHNA, YSLEER. CDR3 in amino acids: CASSQDPLAGGETQYF. As DNA, the CDR3 is TGCGCCAGCAGCCAAGATCCGCTAGCGGGGGGGGAGACCCAGTACTTC.

The chain uses TRBV10-1 and TRBJ1-1; a weak D match, TRBD1 (6 bases). V was trimmed by 2 bases and J by 1 base, leaving 14 bases between them. The CDR3 sequence is 16 residues long. Germline CDR1 is WNHNN and CDR2 is SYGVQD (reference sequence). The CDR3 DNA follows: TGCGCCAGCAGTGAGGGAAGGGGCAGGGGGAACACTGAAGCTTTCTTT. Translated: CASSEGRGRGNTEAFF.

This clone was picked up one time. This chain joins TRBV6-5 and TRBJ2-7; a possible D gene is TRBD1 (5 bases). CDR3 size: 16 residues. V was pared by 2 bases and J by 3 bases, with 17 bases between. The germline V gene encodes CDR1 MNHEY and CDR2 SVGAGI. CDR3 DNA: TGTGCCAGCAGTTACATCAGGGTGGCTACCCACTACGAGCAGTACTTC. Its protein product is CASSYIRVATHYEQYF.

The V gene is TRBV19, the J gene TRBJ2-1; unclear D gene. CDR3 size: 14 residues. Germline CDR1 LNHDA, CDR2 SQIVND (reference sequence). V was clipped by 3 bases and J by 0 bases, with 6 bases between them. The CDR3 reads CASSMGDSYNEQFF. The CDR3 DNA sequence: TGTGCCAGTAGTATGGGCGACTCCTACAATGAGCAGTTCTTC.

This clone was seen just once. The chain uses TRBV5-4 and TRBJ1-1; maybe TRBD1 (5 bases). The germline V gene has CDR1 SGHNT and CDR2 YYREEE (reference sequence). CDR3 size: 16 residues. Trimming removed 0 bases at V and 6 bases at J, with 18 bases between. In nucleotides, the CDR3 is TGTGCCAGCAGCTTGGCCCCCCAGGGAGGAGGGCCTGAAGCTTTCTTT. This sequence encodes CASSLAPQGGGPEAFF.

The chain joins TRBV7-9 to TRBJ1-1, with no clear D. CDR1 and CDR2 from the germline V gene are SEHNR and FQNEAQ (reference sequence). This CDR3 has 12 amino acids. With 4 bases removed from V and 1 base from J, the gap between germline ends came to 4 bases. CDR3 residues: CASSSWNTEAFF. CDR3 sequence (DNA): TGTGCCAGCAGCTCCTGGAACACTGAAGCTTTCTTT.

The rearrangement links TRBV19 to TRBJ1-2, with 8 positions matching TRBD1. The CDR3 sequence is 14 residues long. In germline, CDR1 is LNHDA, CDR2 SQIVND (reference sequence). The V and J ends lost 9 bases and 8 bases, in that order; junction bases with no gene match: 14. CDR3 sequence (DNA): TGTGCCAGCACGACCAACTCAGGGGGCAAGGGCTACACCTTC. Amino acid sequence: CASTTNSGGKGYTF.

The gene calls are TRBV19 and TRBJ1-1, with 9 bases fitting TRBD1. The CDR3 is 16 residues long. In germline, CDR1 is LNHDA, CDR2 SQIVND (reference sequence). Losses at the gene ends were 6 bases for V and 0 bases for J; bases not matched to a gene: 8. The CDR3 bases are TGTGCCAGTAGCTTTGGGACAGGGTTTGTGAACACTGAAGCTTTCTTT. It yields the protein CASSFGTGFVNTEAFF.

This chain links TRBV27 with TRBJ1-2; weak D call: TRBD1 (5 bases). Trimming shortened V by 5 bases and J by 13 bases, and 23 bases separated the two germline ends. The CDR3 spans 14 residues. The germline CDR1 and CDR2 sequences are MNHEY and SMNVEV (reference sequence). The CDR3 bases are TGTGCCAGCAGTCCTAACCCCCGTGGGGGGTGGGTCACCTTC. This sequence encodes CASSPNPRGGWVTF.

This clone was picked up a small number of times. This chain connects TRBV7-2 to TRBJ1-4, with a tentative D call TRBD1 (5 bases). Germline CDR1 reads SGHTA; CDR2 reads FQGNSA. There are 16 residues in the CDR3. V was pared by 4 bases and J by 4 bases, with 16 bases between. The chain's CDR3 is CASSSAGWGSNEKLFF. The CDR3, as DNA: TGTGCCAGCAGCTCGGCGGGGTGGGGGAGTAATGAAAAACTGTTTTTT.

This chain uses TRBV10-2 with TRBJ2-3, with D possibly matching TRBD1 (5 bases). The CDR3 totals 13 residues. Trimming stripped 6 bases from V and 4 bases from J, with 11 bases between. Germline-derived CDR1 and CDR2 are WSHSY and SAAADI. CDR3 nucleotides: TGCGCCAGCAGGGGGATCAGGGCAGATACGCAGTATTTT. It yields the protein CASRGIRADTQYF.

This clone was counted once. In nucleotides, the CDR3 is TGTGCCAGCAGCTTACGTTCGAGGGGGTACGAGCAGTACTTC. This sequence encodes CASSLRSRGYEQYF. V and J are TRBV7-9 and TRBJ2-7; possible D gene TRBD1, 6 bases. The CDR3 length is 14 residues. Germline lookup yields CDR1 SEHNR and CDR2 FQNEAQ (reference sequence). Trimming stripped 2 bases from V and 4 bases from J, with 12 bases between.

The chain has TRBV19 and TRBJ2-3; maybe TRBD1 (6 bases). The V and J ends lost 5 bases and 0 bases respectively, with 15 bases between them. Germline CDR1 is LNHDA and CDR2 is SQIVND (reference sequence). The CDR3 sequence is 16 residues long. Here the CDR3 reads CASSPQPGHSTDTQYF. CDR3 in DNA: TGTGCCAGTAGTCCCCAACCGGGACATAGCACAGATACGCAGTATTTT.

This clone has a handful of counts. The chain couples TRBV14 to TRBJ2-2, with 11 nucleotides matching TRBD1. Germline CDR1 reads SGHDN; CDR2 reads FVKESK. CDR3 length equals 15 residues. Trimming at V came to 4 bases and at J to 4 bases, leaving 2 bases not matched to a gene. For the CDR3, the DNA is TGTGCCAGCAGCCTGGACAGGGGGCGCACCGGGGAGCTGTTTTTT. Translated: CASSLDRGRTGELFF. Together with reference TRBV14 and TRBJ2-2, the CDR3 gives the full variable domain: EAGVTQFPSHSVIEKGQTVTLRCDPISGHDNLYWYRRVMGKEIKFLLHFVKESKQDESGMPNNRFLAERTGGTYSTLKVQPAELEDSGVYFCASSLDRGRTGELFFGEGSRLTVL.

The CDR3 here is CASSHLRLADDNEQFF. CDR3 DNA: TGTGCCAGCTCACACCTCAGACTAGCGGATGACAATGAGCAGTTCTTC. This rearrangement joins TRBV18 to TRBJ2-1; 9 nucleotides agree with TRBD2. V lost 4 bases and J lost 5; bases outside the gene matches: 9. The CDR3 is 16 residues long. CDR1 is KGHSH, CDR2 LQKENI, per germline.

The chain uses TRBV5-6 and TRBJ2-7, with 7 bases aligning to TRBD2. The CDR3 consists of 14 residues. Germline V lookup: CDR1 SGHDT, CDR2 YYEEEE. Trimming at V came to 3 bases and at J to 1 base, leaving 4 bases not matched to a gene. CDR3 DNA: TGTGCCAGCAGCTGGGGGAGGGGTTCCTACGAGCAGTACTTC. Protein: CASSWGRGSYEQYF. The full variable domain, its missing parts supplied by reference TRBV5-6 and TRBJ2-7, is DAGVTQSPTHLIKTRGQQVTLRCSPKSGHDTVSWYQQALGQGPQFIFQYYEEEERQRGNFPDRFSGHQFPNYSSELNVNALLLGDSALYLCASSWGRGSYEQYFGPGTRLTVT.

This sequence joins TRBV7-2 and TRBJ2-5; TRBD1 matches 7 bases. The CDR3 runs 15 residues. After removal of 1 base from V and 10 bases from J, the junction contained 12 bases not matched to a gene. Germline assignment: CDR1 SGHTA and CDR2 FQGNSA. As DNA, the CDR3 is TGTGCCAGCAGCTTAGACGACAGGGACGTCAGAAGCCAGTACTTC. It specifies CASSLDDRDVRSQYF.

J is TRBJ1-3 and V is TRBV28; D unresolved. The germline gives CDR1 MDHEN, CDR2 SYDVKM. V was shortened by 4 bases and J by 4 bases, with 8 bases between the two germline ends. CDR3 length: 13 residues. CDR3 bases: TGTGCCAGCAGTTCTGCGGGAGGAAACACCATATATTTT. It is translated as CASSSAGGNTIYF.

This chain connects TRBV25-1 to TRBJ1-4; 9 bases are a match to TRBD1. Germline lookup yields CDR1 MGHDK and CDR2 SYGVNS. The CDR3 length is 14 residues. Trimming took 3 bases from V and 11 from J; bases not matched to a gene: 7. In DNA form, the CDR3 reads TGTGCCAGCAGTGAGGAAAGGACAGGGGAGAAACTGTTTTTT. Amino acid sequence: CASSEERTGEKLFF.